This T cell receptor beta chain was observed in a study of cytomegalovirus exposure and HLA in healthy donors. Study-wide points: There was a cluster of highly shared sequence variants that was likely a sequencing artifact. When the data were analyzed later, several of the most significant clusters appeared to be linked to common viral pathogens.

The study ran its PCR with 60 Vbeta and 13 Jbeta primers. Only in-frame clones appear in the TCRdb table, and some are missing; sequencing was by immunoSEQ multiplex PCR. The sample carries about 130,000 clones, around 9% recorded once. V was shortened by 1 base and J by 5 bases, with 14 bases between the two germline ends. Per the germline V gene, CDR1 is SGHAT and CDR2 is FQNNGV. The CDR3 length is 15 residues. For this clone: Its antigen is currently unknown.

Sequences were obtained from PBMCs. The receptor's source is a man aged 35-49 years in good health and CMV-seronegative. The gene calls are TRBV11-2 and TRBJ1-2; the D gene is possibly TRBD1 (6 bases). This CDR3 reads CASSLGTVEWYGYTF. The CDR3 bases are TGTGCCAGCAGCTTAGGGACAGTGGAATGGTATGGCTACACCTTC.